These T cell receptor beta chains were read from a single sample in a study of blood T cell repertoires in COVID-19. The table came from immunoSEQ multiplex PCR; TCRdb's copy has only in-frame clones and leaves some out. The top ten hold approximately 1.6% of the sample, which has about 250,000 clones, about nine tenths seen once. The sample comprised PBMCs or T cells enriched from blood (not recorded which). The receptors originated from a man aged 35 to 55 who had recovered from COVID-19. CDR3s include the opening cysteine and the closing phenylalanine or tryptophan. Fields, in order: J gene, D gene, CDR3 length, clone size, V gene, CDR3 protein, CDR3 DNA. The D gene is left open where the match is weak. Not every row has a clone size; where given, it reads once, few, many or a size class.

TRBJ1-2	TRBD1	14	NA	TRBV7-2	CASRRTGLNYGYTF	TGTGCCAGCAGGAGGACAGGGCTAAACTATGGCTACACCTTC
TRBJ1-5	NA	14	NA	TRBV7-2	CASSLETGRQPQHF	TGTGCCAGCAGCTTAGAAACCGGTCGGCAGCCCCAGCATTTT
TRBJ2-2	TRBD2	18	NA	TRBV3-1/TRBV3-2	CASSLQLERGGRAGELFF	TGTGCCAGCAGCCTCCAGCTAGAGCGGGGGGGTAGAGCCGGGGAGCTGTTTTTT
TRBJ2-1	NA	14	NA	TRBV27	CASNPLGGSNEQFF	TGTGCCAGCAACCCCCTGGGTGGGAGTAATGAGCAGTTCTTC
TRBJ1-3	TRBD1	15	once	TRBV9	CASSVVGDSGNTIYF	TGTGCCAGCAGCGTAGTCGGGGACAGTGGAAACACCATATATTTT
TRBJ2-5	NA	18	NA	TRBV5-1	CASSQYPGGGGTQETQYF	TGCGCCAGCAGTCAATACCCCGGAGGAGGCGGGACTCAAGAGACCCAGTACTTC
TRBJ1-4	NA	13	few	TRBV28	CASSDSVPEKLFF	TGTGCCAGCAGTGACAGCGTACCTGAAAAACTGTTTTTT
TRBJ2-7	TRBD2	17	NA	TRBV28	CASSGPPGLAVSYEQYF	TGTGCCAGCAGTGGACCACCGGGACTAGCGGTCTCCTACGAGCAGTACTTC
TRBJ1-1	NA	14	few	TRBV15	CATSRDPWAGEAFF	TGTGCCACCAGCAGAGATCCCTGGGCAGGTGAAGCTTTCTTT
TRBJ2-7	TRBD1	14	NA	TRBV18	CASSPQGALDEQYF	TGTGCCAGCTCACCGCAGGGGGCGCTGGACGAGCAGTACTTC
TRBJ2-3	NA	14	few	TRBV10-3	CATHFTAFTDTQYF	TGTGCCACCCACTTTACAGCCTTCACAGATACGCAGTATTTT
TRBJ1-2	TRBD1	16	NA	TRBV16	CASSGVRDRGARGYTF	TGTGCCAGCAGCGGAGTCCGGGACAGGGGTGCGAGGGGCTACACCTTC
TRBJ1-3	TRBD1	14	many	TRBV28	CAGGTGHMGNTIYF	TGTGCCGGAGGGACAGGCCATATGGGGAACACCATATATTTT
TRBJ1-2	NA	14	NA	TRBV18	CASSPPSGIYGYTF	TGTGCCAGCTCACCTCCGTCAGGGATCTATGGCTACACCTTC
TRBJ1-1	NA	14	NA	TRBV5-4	CASSPGLGNTEAFF	TGTGCCAGCAGCCCAGGATTAGGGAACACTGAAGCTTTCTTT
TRBJ2-2	TRBD2	18	once	TRBV2	CASSREGLAGGGTGELFF	TGTGCCAGCAGTAGAGAGGGACTAGCGGGGGGCGGCACCGGGGAGCTGTTTTTT
TRBJ1-6	TRBD1	17	NA	TRBV19	CASRGTGPSSYNSPLHF	TGTGCCAGTAGAGGGACAGGACCCAGCTCCTATAATTCACCCCTCCACTTT
TRBJ2-2	NA	14	once	TRBV15	CATKSVGSTGELFF	TGTGCCACCAAAAGCGTTGGCAGCACCGGGGAGCTGTTTTTT
TRBJ1-3	NA	14	few	TRBV27	CASSPLLSGNTIYF	TGTGCCAGCAGTCCCCTTCTCTCTGGAAACACCATATATTTT
TRBJ2-3	TRBD1	15	NA	TRBV19	CASSPGQGRGDTQYF	TGTGCCAGTAGTCCCGGACAGGGGCGAGGAGATACGCAGTATTTT
TRBJ1-1	NA	13	few	TRBV6-4	CASSVEVDTEAFF	TGTGCCAGCAGTGTGGAGGTGGACACTGAAGCTTTCTTT
TRBJ1-2	NA	13	NA	TRBV27	CASSSASMRGYTF	TGTGCCAGCAGTTCGGCTAGTATGCGCGGCTACACCTTC
TRBJ2-2	NA	15	NA	TRBV14	CASSQATGRTGELFF	TGTGCCAGCAGCCAAGCGACAGGGAGGACCGGGGAGCTGTTTTTT
TRBJ2-7	NA	13	NA	TRBV18	CASSQLRGREQYF	TGTGCCAGCTCACAACTCAGGGGCCGCGAGCAGTACTTC
TRBJ1-5	TRBD1	17	NA	TRBV6-6	CASSPLGQSFSNQPQHF	TGTGCCAGCAGTCCTTTGGGACAGTCTTTTAGCAATCAGCCCCAGCATTTT
TRBJ2-2	NA	12	NA	TRBV12-3/TRBV12-4	CASSSGTGELFF	TGTGCCAGCAGTTCAGGGACCGGGGAGCTGTTTTTT
TRBJ2-7	TRBD2	16	NA	TRBV4-2	CASSQVSSGGSYEQYF	TGTGCCAGCAGCCAAGTGAGCAGCGGGGGCTCCTACGAGCAGTACTTC
TRBJ2-2	TRBD2	17	NA	TRBV4-2	CASTPGLAGGGTGELFF	TGTGCCAGCACTCCGGGACTAGCGGGAGGGGGGACCGGGGAGCTGTTTTTT
TRBJ2-3	TRBD2	15	NA	TRBV9	CASSPDGGATDTQYF	TGTGCCAGCAGCCCCGACGGGGGGGCAACAGATACGCAGTATTTT
TRBJ2-3	NA	12	NA	TRBV7-6	CASSLISDLQYF	TGTGCCAGCAGCTTAATCAGCGACTTGCAGTATTTT
TRBJ2-3	NA	14	many	TRBV11-3	CASSLARGTDTQYF	TGTGCCAGCAGCTTAGCCAGGGGCACAGATACGCAGTATTTT
TRBJ2-7	TRBD1	15	NA	TRBV6-2/TRBV6-3	CASSSRGTASYEQYF	TGTGCCAGCAGTTCTCGTGGGACAGCTTCCTACGAGCAGTACTTC
TRBJ2-7	NA	12	few	TRBV29-1	CSVEASSSEQYF	TGCAGCGTCGAGGCCTCTAGCTCCGAGCAGTACTTC
TRBJ1-1	TRBD1	14	NA	TRBV7-2	CASSVDRGNTEAFF	TGTGCCAGCAGCGTCGACAGGGGGAACACTGAAGCTTTCTTT
TRBJ2-5	NA	15	NA	TRBV6-5	CASTTWRNYQETQYF	TGTGCCAGCACCACCTGGCGGAACTACCAAGAGACCCAGTACTTC
TRBJ2-7	NA	16	NA	TRBV5-1	CASSSPERLDSYEQYF	TGCGCCAGCAGCTCCCCGGAGCGTTTAGACTCCTACGAGCAGTACTTC
TRBJ2-7	NA	14	NA	TRBV20-1	CSASFAERLYEQYF	TGCAGTGCTAGTTTTGCTGAACGACTCTACGAGCAGTACTTC
TRBJ1-2	NA	15	NA	TRBV28	CASHRVDDTNYGYTF	TGTGCCAGCCACCGGGTGGATGATACTAACTATGGCTACACCTTC
TRBJ2-3	TRBD2	16	once	TRBV19	CASTPGTGGGRDTQYF	TGTGCCAGTACCCCCGGGACGGGGGGGGGTCGCGATACGCAGTATTTT
TRBJ2-1	TRBD2	15	NA	TRBV28	CASGPGTSGNNEQFF	TGTGCCAGCGGCCCCGGGACTAGCGGCAACAATGAGCAGTTCTTC
TRBJ2-5	NA	13	once	TRBV27	CASSLFGRETQYF	TGTGCCAGCAGTTTATTTGGGCGAGAGACCCAGTACTTC
TRBJ2-1	TRBD2	16	NA	TRBV5-1	CASSLPGLAGTSEQFF	TGCGCCAGCAGCCTACCGGGACTAGCGGGTACCTCGGAGCAGTTCTTC
TRBJ2-7	NA	14	few	TRBV3-1/TRBV3-2	CASSQDETAYEQYF	TGTGCCAGCAGCCAAGATGAGACAGCCTACGAGCAGTACTTC
TRBJ2-1	TRBD1	15	NA	TRBV28	CASSLPGTAYNEQFF	TGTGCCAGCAGTCTCCCCGGGACAGCATACAATGAGCAGTTCTTC